The 3 T cell receptor beta chains given below trace back to one sample, sequenced in a study of T cell changes during pregnancy in multiple sclerosis. Clones were read by immunoSEQ multiplex PCR, and TCRdb kept only the in-frame ones, dropping some. Of around 57,000 clones in the sample, 80% to 95% were seen once. The sequencing here drew on CD4+ T cells from peripheral blood mononuclear cells, taken in the third trimester of pregnancy. These receptors all stem from a female donor with multiple sclerosis, enrolled in a pregnancy study.

This chain joins TRBV5-1 and TRBJ2-5; 8 bases are shared with TRBD2. This CDR3 is built from 14 residues. The ends lost 4 bases at V and 5 bases at J; junction bases unmatched: 7. CDR1 and CDR2 from the germline V gene are SGHRS and YFSETQ. The CDR3 spells CASSGIAGWETQYF. For the CDR3, the DNA is TGCGCCAGCAGCGGAATAGCGGGGTGGGAGACCCAGTACTTC.

This clone came up once. The chain recombines TRBV2 with TRBJ1-5; the match to TRBD1 covers 12 bases. V trimming: 2 bases; J trimming: 1 base; junction bases outside the gene matches: 15. The CDR3 has 21 residues. Germline V CDR1 and CDR2: SNHLY, FYNNEI. CDR3 protein: CASSETGQGAAWARSNQPQHF. DNA of the CDR3: TGTGCCAGCAGTGAAACGGGACAGGGGGCGGCTTGGGCCAGGAGCAATCAGCCCCAGCATTTT.

This chain uses TRBV5-3 with TRBJ1-4; maybe TRBD1 (6 bases). Being an ORF, TRBV5-3 has a function that is uncertain. The V gene lost 3 bases and the J gene lost 0 bases, with 18 bases spanning the gap. This CDR3 is 18 amino acids long. The CDR3 DNA reads TGTGCCAGAAGCTCACACTATGAGACAGGCCCAACTAATGAAAAACTGTTTTTT. Translated: CARSSHYETGPTNEKLFF.